The 14 T cell receptor beta chains below come from one sample, sequenced in a study of blood T cell repertoires in COVID-19. Using immunoSEQ multiplex PCR, the repertoire was profiled, and TCRdb retains in-frame clones only, with some absent. This repertoire shows under 250,000 clones, over 65% found once; its top ten account for just over 2.5%. Material: peripheral blood. These receptor sequences come from a woman aged 70-85 years with active or convalescent COVID-19.

This rearrangement joins TRBV18 to TRBJ1-1; the D is unclear. V was trimmed by 0 bases and J by 1 base, leaving 6 bases between them. The CDR3 is made up of 14 amino acids. The V gene's germline CDR1 is KGHSH and CDR2 LQKENI. This chain's CDR3 is CASSPPVANTEAFF. The DNA of the CDR3 is TGTGCCAGCTCACCACCGGTGGCGAACACTGAAGCTTTCTTT.

The chain is built from TRBV28 and TRBJ1-2, with D possibly matching TRBD1 (5 bases). This CDR3 contains 16 residues. The V gene's germline CDR1 is MDHEN and CDR2 SYDVKM. Trimming stripped 5 bases from V and 4 bases from J, with 20 bases between. DNA of the CDR3: TGTGCCAGCAGTCCACATCCGGGCAGGGACTCCTATGGCTACACCTTC. It translates to CASSPHPGRDSYGYTF.

The chain recombines TRBV2 with TRBJ2-2, with 7 bases identical to TRBD2. The CDR3 length is 14 residues. Looked up from germline, CDR1 is SNHLY and CDR2 is FYNNEI. Here the CDR3 DNA reads TGTGCTTCATGCGGGAGATCGAGCACCGGGGAGCTGTTTTTT. This encodes CASCGRSSTGELFF.

The rearrangement uses TRBV28 and TRBJ1-3; TRBD1 matches 7 bases. J lost 0 bases, V lost 8 bases, and 7 bases had no gene match. The CDR3 extends over 15 amino acids. CDR1 and CDR2 from the germline V gene are MDHEN and SYDVKM. The CDR3 protein is CASRSGQSSGNTIYF. The CDR3 DNA reads TGTGCCAGCCGCTCGGGACAGAGCTCTGGAAACACCATATATTTT.

The genes are TRBV19 and TRBJ2-1, with 10 bases that match TRBD2. CDR3 length equals 16 residues. Trimming took 10 bases from V and 9 from J; bases not matched to a gene: 18. The germline gives CDR1 LNHDA, CDR2 SQIVND (reference sequence). The CDR3 here is CATSHGSLAGAAEQFF. In nucleotides, the CDR3 is TGTGCCACCAGCCATGGAAGCCTAGCGGGAGCTGCTGAGCAGTTCTTC.

This chain connects TRBV7-9 to TRBJ1-4; TRBD1 matches at 7 bases. The CDR3 contains 13 residues. Germline-derived CDR1 and CDR2 are SEHNR and FQNEAQ (reference sequence). DNA of the CDR3: TGTGCGTATGACAGGGAACGGGGTGAAAAACTGTTTTTT. Its translation is CAYDRERGEKLFF.

The chain combines TRBV30 with TRBJ2-2, with TRBD2 matching over 10 bases. Germline-derived CDR1 and CDR2 are GTSNPN and SVGIG (reference sequence). V lost 5 bases to trimming and J lost 6 bases; unmatched junction nucleotides: 6. The CDR3 loop spans 14 amino acids. CDR3 sequence: CAWESGRAPGELFF. CDR3 DNA: TGTGCCTGGGAGAGCGGGAGGGCCCCCGGGGAGCTGTTTTTT.

This clone was found once. V and J are TRBV28 and TRBJ1-6, with D perhaps TRBD1 (6 bases). The CDR3 consists of 14 residues. V dropped 5 bases and J dropped 10 bases, with 15 bases sitting between them. From germline, CDR1 is MDHEN and CDR2 SYDVKM. The chain's CDR3 is CASSPQGIGSPLHF. In DNA, the CDR3 is TGTGCCAGCAGTCCTCAGGGGATAGGCTCACCCCTCCACTTT.

The CDR3 region is CASNVRSSAIYEQYF. The CDR3 DNA reads as TGTGCCAGCAACGTAAGGTCGAGCGCGATCTACGAGCAGTACTTC. The chain combines TRBV6-5 with TRBJ2-7; D is ambiguous. V lost 7 bases and J lost 3, with 19 bases in between. CDR1 and CDR2 from the germline V gene are MNHEY and SVGAGI. The CDR3 totals 15 residues.

This clone occurred a few times. The chain couples TRBV19 to TRBJ1-5; TRBD1 agrees at 9 bases. This CDR3 has 18 amino acids. The trim removed 3 bases at V and 5 bases at J, leaving 14 bases unmatched. Germline assignment: CDR1 LNHDA and CDR2 SQIVND (reference sequence). The CDR3 coding sequence is TGTGCCAGTAGTATGTCAGGGGCCACAGGGGGCCGGGATCAGCCCCAGCATTTT. Translated: CASSMSGATGGRDQPQHF.

V usage is TRBV9 and J usage is TRBJ2-1; D may be TRBD2 (6 bases). Trimming shortened V by 3 bases and J by 11 bases, and 12 bases separated the two germline ends. The CDR3 totals 12 residues. From germline, CDR1 is SGDLS and CDR2 YYNGEE. The CDR3 here is CASSGTIGKQFF. Written as DNA, the CDR3 is TGTGCCAGCAGCGGGACTATCGGTAAGCAGTTCTTC.

The rearrangement joins TRBV3-1 (or the pseudogene TRBV3-2) to TRBJ2-5, with D perhaps matching TRBD1 (6 bases). The length of the CDR3 is 14 residues. V lost 1 base and J lost 4, with 10 bases in between. The germline gives CDR1 LGHDT, CDR2 YNNKEL (reference sequence). The CDR3: CASSQAIQGETQYF. The DNA for the CDR3 is TGTGCCAGCAGCCAAGCTATACAGGGAGAGACCCAGTACTTC.

CDR3 loop: CASSVQGAVYEQYF. CDR3 sequence (DNA): TGTGCCAGCAGTGTCCAGGGGGCAGTGTACGAGCAGTACTTC. J is TRBJ2-7 and V is TRBV28; TRBD1 matches 8 bases. The CDR3 is 14 amino acids. In germline, CDR1 is MDHEN, CDR2 SYDVKM. V shed 5 bases and J 4 bases; nucleotides not matched to a gene: 7.

J is TRBJ2-3 and V is TRBV28; 9 nucleotides agree with TRBD2. V lost 7 bases, J lost 6 bases, and 11 bases stayed unmatched. The CDR3 has 15 residues. Germline V gene lookup returns CDR1 MDHEN and CDR2 SYDVKM. The CDR3 coding sequence is TGTGCCAGCAATAAGCGGGAGGTCACGGGGGATACGCAGTATTTT. As protein: CASNKREVTGDTQYF.